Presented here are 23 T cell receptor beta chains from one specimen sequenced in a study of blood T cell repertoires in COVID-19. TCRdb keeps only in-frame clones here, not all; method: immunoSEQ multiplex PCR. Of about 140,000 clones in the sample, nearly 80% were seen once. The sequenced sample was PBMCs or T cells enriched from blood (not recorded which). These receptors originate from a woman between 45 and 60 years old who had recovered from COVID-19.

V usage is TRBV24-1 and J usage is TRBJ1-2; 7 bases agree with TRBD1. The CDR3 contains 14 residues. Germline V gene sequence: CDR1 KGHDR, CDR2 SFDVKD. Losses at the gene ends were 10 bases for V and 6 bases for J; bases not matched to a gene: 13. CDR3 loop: CATARDRRNDGYTF. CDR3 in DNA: TGTGCCACAGCCCGGGACAGAAGAAATGATGGCTACACCTTC.

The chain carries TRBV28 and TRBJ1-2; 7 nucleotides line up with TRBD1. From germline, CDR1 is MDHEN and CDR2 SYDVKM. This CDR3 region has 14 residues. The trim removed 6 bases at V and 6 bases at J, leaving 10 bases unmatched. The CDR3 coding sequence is TGTGCCAGCAGGGGCGGGACAGAAGTTAATGGCTACACCTTC. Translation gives CASRGGTEVNGYTF.

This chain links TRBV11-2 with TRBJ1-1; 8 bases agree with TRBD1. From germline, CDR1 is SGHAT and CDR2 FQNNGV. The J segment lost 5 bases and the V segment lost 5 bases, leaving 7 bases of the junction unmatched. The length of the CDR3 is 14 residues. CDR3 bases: TGTGCCAGCAGCATCACAGGGGGGAAAACTGAAGCTTTCTTT. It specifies CASSITGGKTEAFF.

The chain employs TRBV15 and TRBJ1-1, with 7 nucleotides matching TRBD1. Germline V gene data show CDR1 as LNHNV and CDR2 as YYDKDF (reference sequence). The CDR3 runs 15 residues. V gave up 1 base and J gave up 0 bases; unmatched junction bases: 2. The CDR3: CATSRVGQLNTEAFF. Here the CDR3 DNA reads TGTGCCACCAGCAGAGTGGGACAGTTGAACACTGAAGCTTTCTTT.

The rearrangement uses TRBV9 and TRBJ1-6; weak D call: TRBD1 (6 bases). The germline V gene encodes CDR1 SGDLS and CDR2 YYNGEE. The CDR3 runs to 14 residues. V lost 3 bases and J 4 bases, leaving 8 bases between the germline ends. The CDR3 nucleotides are TGTGCCAGCAGCGACAGGGATTATAATTCACCCCTCCACTTT. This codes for CASSDRDYNSPLHF.

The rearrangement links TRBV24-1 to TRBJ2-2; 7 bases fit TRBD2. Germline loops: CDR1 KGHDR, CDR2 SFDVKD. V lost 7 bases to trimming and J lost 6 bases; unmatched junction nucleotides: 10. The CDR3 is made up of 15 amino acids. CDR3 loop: CATRAGGSNAGELFF. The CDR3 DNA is TGTGCCACCAGGGCTGGCGGGAGTAACGCCGGGGAGCTGTTTTTT.

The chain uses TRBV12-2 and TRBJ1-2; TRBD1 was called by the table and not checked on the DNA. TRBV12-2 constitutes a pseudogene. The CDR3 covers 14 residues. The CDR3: CASRLEDNRGGYTF. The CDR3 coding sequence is TGTGCAAGTCGCTTAGAGGACAACAGGGGTGGCTACACCTTC.

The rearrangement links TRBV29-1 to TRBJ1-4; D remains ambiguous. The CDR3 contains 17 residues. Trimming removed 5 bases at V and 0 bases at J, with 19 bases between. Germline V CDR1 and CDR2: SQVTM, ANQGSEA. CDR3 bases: TGCAGCGTTTTGGGCAGATTCAGTTCCGCAACTAATGAAAAACTGTTTTTT. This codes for CSVLGRFSSATNEKLFF.

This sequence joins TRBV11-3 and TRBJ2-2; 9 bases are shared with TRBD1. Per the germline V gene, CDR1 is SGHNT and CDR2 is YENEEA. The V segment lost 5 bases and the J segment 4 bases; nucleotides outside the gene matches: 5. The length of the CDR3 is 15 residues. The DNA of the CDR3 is TGTGCCAGCAGCCAACAGGGGGCGGGCACCGGGGAGCTGTTTTTT. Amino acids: CASSQQGAGTGELFF.

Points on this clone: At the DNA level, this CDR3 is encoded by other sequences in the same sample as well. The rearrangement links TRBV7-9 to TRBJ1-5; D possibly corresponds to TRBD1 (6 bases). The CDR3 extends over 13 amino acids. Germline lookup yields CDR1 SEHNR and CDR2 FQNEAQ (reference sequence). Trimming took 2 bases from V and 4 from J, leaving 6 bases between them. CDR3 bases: TGTGCCAGCAGCTTACAGGGGAATCAGCCCCAGCATTTT. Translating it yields CASSLQGNQPQHF.

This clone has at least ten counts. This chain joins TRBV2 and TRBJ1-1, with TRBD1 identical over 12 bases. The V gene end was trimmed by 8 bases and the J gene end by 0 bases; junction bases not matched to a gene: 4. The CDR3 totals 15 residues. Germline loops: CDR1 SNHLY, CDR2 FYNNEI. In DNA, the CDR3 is TGTGCCAGCCCCGGGACAGGGGGCCTGAACACTGAAGCTTTCTTT. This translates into CASPGTGGLNTEAFF.

The CDR3 loop reads CASSVIQGNQPQHF. Here the CDR3 DNA reads TGTGCCAGCAGTGTAATCCAGGGGAATCAGCCCCAGCATTTT. The rearrangement joins TRBV28 to TRBJ1-5; tentatively, D is TRBD1 (6 bases). Trimming stripped 5 bases from V and 4 bases from J, with 12 bases between. The length of the CDR3 is 14 residues. In germline, CDR1 is MDHEN, CDR2 SYDVKM. Supplemented by reference TRBV28 and TRBJ1-5, the full variable domain reads DVKVTQSSRYLVKRTGEKVFLECVQDMDHENMFWYRQDPGLGLRLIYFSYDVKMKEKGDIPEGYSVSREKKERFSLILESASTNQTSMYLCASSVIQGNQPQHFGDGTRLSIL.

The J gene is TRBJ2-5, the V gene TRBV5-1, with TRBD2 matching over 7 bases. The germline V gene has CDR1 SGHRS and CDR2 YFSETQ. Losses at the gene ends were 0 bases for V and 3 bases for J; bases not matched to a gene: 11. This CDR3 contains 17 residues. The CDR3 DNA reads TGCGCCAGCAGCTTGGGCGTTGGGACGGGGGGTAAAGAGACCCAGTACTTC. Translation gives CASSLGVGTGGKETQYF.

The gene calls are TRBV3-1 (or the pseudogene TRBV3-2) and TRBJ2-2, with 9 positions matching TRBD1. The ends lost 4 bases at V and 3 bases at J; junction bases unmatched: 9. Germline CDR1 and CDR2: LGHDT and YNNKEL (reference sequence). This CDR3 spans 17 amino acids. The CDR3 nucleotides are TGTGCCAGCAGCCCAAGTAAGGGACAGGGTTACACCGGGGAGCTGTTTTTT. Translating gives CASSPSKGQGYTGELFF.

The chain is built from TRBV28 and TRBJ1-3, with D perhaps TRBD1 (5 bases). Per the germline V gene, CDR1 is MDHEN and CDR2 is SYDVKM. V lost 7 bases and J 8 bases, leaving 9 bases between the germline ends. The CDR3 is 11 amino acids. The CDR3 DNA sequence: TGTGCCAGCATGAAGGGGTACACCATATATTTT. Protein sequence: CASMKGYTIYF.

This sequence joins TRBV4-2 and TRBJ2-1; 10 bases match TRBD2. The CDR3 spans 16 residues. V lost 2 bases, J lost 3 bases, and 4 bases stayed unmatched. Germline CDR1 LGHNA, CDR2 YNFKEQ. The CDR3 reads CASSQSTSGNYNEQFF. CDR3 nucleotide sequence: TGTGCCAGCAGCCAATCTACTAGCGGGAACTACAATGAGCAGTTCTTC.

The DNA for the CDR3 is TGTGCCAGCAGCTTCCGGTGGGGGACAGGGGGCCTCACTGAAGCTTTCTTT. Amino acids: CASSFRWGTGGLTEAFF. The rearrangement joins TRBV11-3 to TRBJ1-1; 12 bases are a match to TRBD1. The CDR3 is 17 residues long. V shed 3 bases, J shed 4 bases, and the junction held 9 bases outside the gene matches. The V gene's germline CDR1 is SGHNT and CDR2 YENEEA.

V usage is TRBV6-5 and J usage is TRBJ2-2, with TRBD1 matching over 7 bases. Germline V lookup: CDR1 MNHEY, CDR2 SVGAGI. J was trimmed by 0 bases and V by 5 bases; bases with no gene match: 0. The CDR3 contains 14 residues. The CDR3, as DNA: TGTGCCAGCAGTACAGGGGCGAACACCGGGGAGCTGTTTTTT. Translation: CASSTGANTGELFF.

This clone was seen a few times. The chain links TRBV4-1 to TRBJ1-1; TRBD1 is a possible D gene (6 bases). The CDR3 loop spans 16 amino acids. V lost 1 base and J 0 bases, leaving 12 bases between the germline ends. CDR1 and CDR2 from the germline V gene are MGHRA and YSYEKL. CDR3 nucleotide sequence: TGCGCCAGCAGCCAAGGGGAGGGGGGAATGAACACTGAAGCTTTCTTT. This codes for CASSQGEGGMNTEAFF.

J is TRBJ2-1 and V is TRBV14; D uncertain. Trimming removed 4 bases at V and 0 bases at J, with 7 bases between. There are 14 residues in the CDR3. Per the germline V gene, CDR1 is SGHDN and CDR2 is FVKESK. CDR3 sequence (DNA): TGTGCCAGCAGCCCCCTGAGCTCCTACAATGAGCAGTTCTTC. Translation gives CASSPLSSYNEQFF.

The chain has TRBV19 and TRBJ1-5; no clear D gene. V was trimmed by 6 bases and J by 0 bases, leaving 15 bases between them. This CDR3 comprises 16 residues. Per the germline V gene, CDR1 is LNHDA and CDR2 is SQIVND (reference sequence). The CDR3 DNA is TGTGCCAGTAGCCTACTTGAGAACTATAGCAATCAGCCCCAGCATTTT. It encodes CASSLLENYSNQPQHF.

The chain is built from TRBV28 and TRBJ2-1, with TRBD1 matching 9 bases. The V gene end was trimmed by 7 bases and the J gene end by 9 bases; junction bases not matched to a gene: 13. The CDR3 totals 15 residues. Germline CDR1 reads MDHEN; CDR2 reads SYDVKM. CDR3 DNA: TGTGCCAGCAACTCGGAGGGACAGGGTTCGTTTGAGCAGTTCTTC. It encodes CASNSEGQGSFEQFF.

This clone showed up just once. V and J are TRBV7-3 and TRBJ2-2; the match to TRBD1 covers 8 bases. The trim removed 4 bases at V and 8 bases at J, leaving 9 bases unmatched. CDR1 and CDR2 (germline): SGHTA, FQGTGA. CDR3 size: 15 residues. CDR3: CASSSGQGKVGELFF. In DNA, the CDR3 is TGTGCCAGCAGCTCTGGACAGGGAAAGGTGGGGGAGCTGTTTTTT.